Listed here are 20 T cell receptor beta chains from one sample, sequenced in a study of blood T cell repertoires in COVID-19. Only in-frame clones appear in the TCRdb table, and some are missing; sequencing was by immunoSEQ multiplex PCR. This table holds around 250,000 clones, approximately 90% found once. Sample: peripheral blood. These receptors were obtained from a man younger than 35 with active or convalescent COVID-19.

This clone was seen a single time. In DNA form, the CDR3 reads TGTGCCAGCTTTAAGACTAGCTTGGGCGAGCAGTTCTTC. Translating gives CASFKTSLGEQFF. The chain uses TRBV21-1 and TRBJ2-1; the table's D call TRBD2 went unverified against the DNA. TRBV21-1 is tagged as a pseudogene. This CDR3 is built from 13 residues.

The chain has TRBV7-3 and TRBJ2-7; D might be TRBD2 (7 bases). This CDR3 has 13 amino acids. The germline V and J ends were trimmed by 1 base and 6 bases, with 10 bases remaining between them. From germline, CDR1 is SGHTA and CDR2 FQGTGA. DNA for the CDR3: TGTGCCAGCAGCTTAATGGGGGGGCGCGAGCAGTACTTC. Protein: CASSLMGGREQYF. Based on the CDR3 plus reference TRBV7-3 and TRBJ2-7, the full variable domain is GAGVSQTPSNKVTEKGKYVELRCDPISGHTALYWYRQSLGQGPEFLIYFQGTGAADDSGLPNDRFFAVRPEGSVSTLKIQRTERGDSAVYLCASSLMGGREQYFGPGTRLTVT.

This sequence joins TRBV5-6 and TRBJ1-2, with D possibly being TRBD1 (5 bases). CDR1 and CDR2 from the germline V gene are SGHDT and YYEEEE. This CDR3 has 14 residues. With 6 bases removed from V and 2 bases from J, the gap between germline ends came to 14 bases. The CDR3 bases are TGTGCCAGCATCCAAGGGGCGATCAACTATGGCTACACCTTC. It is translated as CASIQGAINYGYTF. Full variable domain (rest looked up from reference TRBV5-6 and TRBJ1-2): DAGVTQSPTHLIKTRGQQVTLRCSPKSGHDTVSWYQQALGQGPQFIFQYYEEEERQRGNFPDRFSGHQFPNYSSELNVNALLLGDSALYLCASIQGAINYGYTFGSGTRLTVV.

This clone turned up a few times. The V and J genes are TRBV30 and TRBJ2-2; D gene uncertain. Germline V gene lookup returns CDR1 GTSNPN and CDR2 SVGIG (reference sequence). The CDR3 consists of 13 residues. V lost 0 bases to trimming and J lost 4 bases, with 6 bases between them. CDR3 sequence: CAWSVSGTGELFF. CDR3 DNA sequence: TGTGCCTGGAGTGTATCGGGCACCGGGGAGCTGTTTTTT.

The rearrangement joins TRBV29-1 to TRBJ2-4, with a weak D call TRBD1 (6 bases). Germline values: CDR1 SQVTM, CDR2 ANQGSEA. The germline V and J ends were trimmed by 7 bases and 3 bases, with 13 bases remaining between them. The CDR3 spans 13 residues. CDR3 sequence: CSADRLGKNIQYF. The CDR3 DNA follows: TGCAGCGCCGACAGGCTGGGCAAAAACATTCAGTACTTC.

The chain carries TRBV23-1 and TRBJ2-3; D may be TRBD1 (7 bases). TRBV23-1 is labeled an ORF, and its function is uncertain. Trimming removed 3 bases at V and 2 bases at J, with 18 bases between. CDR3 length equals 17 residues. CDR3 loop: CASSHPRRDRPTDTQYF. The CDR3 nucleotides read TGCGCCAGCAGTCACCCTCGGCGGGACAGACCCACAGATACGCAGTATTTT.

CDR3 nucleotides: TGTGCCAGCAGGAGGGACAGTTACTCCTACAATGAGCAGTTCTTC. Translation gives CASRRDSYSYNEQFF. The chain combines TRBV3-1 (or the pseudogene TRBV3-2) with TRBJ2-1, with 7 bases aligning to TRBD1. Trimming removed 6 bases from V and 0 bases from J; junction bases left unmatched: 5. Looked up from germline, CDR1 is LGHDT and CDR2 is YNNKEL (reference sequence). CDR3 size: 15 residues.

The chain employs TRBV27 and TRBJ2-7; no clear D. CDR3 length: 16 residues. Germline-derived CDR1 and CDR2 are MNHEY and SMNVEV (reference sequence). Trimming removed 2 bases at V and 3 bases at J, with 17 bases between. The CDR3: CASSLRSTHTYYEQYF. CDR3 sequence (DNA): TGTGCCAGCAGTTTAAGGTCGACACATACTTACTACGAGCAGTACTTC.

DNA of the CDR3: TGTGCCAGCAGGCAGCGGGGGACACAAGAGACCCAGTACTTC. Encoded protein: CASRQRGTQETQYF. The chain couples TRBV2 to TRBJ2-5; TRBD2 aligns across 8 bases. The CDR3 totals 14 residues. Germline values: CDR1 SNHLY, CDR2 FYNNEI. After removal of 6 bases from V and 2 bases from J, the junction contained 5 bases not matched to a gene.

The DNA for the CDR3 is TGCGCCAGCAGCCAAGATCTGGTAGCGGGAGGAGGCGAGCAGTACTTC. Protein product: CASSQDLVAGGGEQYF. The chain uses TRBV4-3 and TRBJ2-7, with 10 bases aligning to TRBD2. CDR1 is LGHNA, CDR2 YSLEER, per germline. Trimming took 0 bases from V and 6 from J; bases not matched to a gene: 8. There are 16 residues in the CDR3.

On this clone itself: The sample holds other DNA sequences that translate to the same CDR3. The chain is built from TRBV5-1 and TRBJ1-2, with unresolved D. Trimming pared 0 bases from V and 3 bases from J, leaving 6 bases between. The CDR3 spans 13 residues. The germline V gene encodes CDR1 SGHRS and CDR2 YFSETQ. CDR3 loop: CASSLDRDYGYTF. CDR3 nucleotide sequence: TGCGCCAGCAGCTTGGACAGAGACTATGGCTACACCTTC. The variable domain in full, completed from reference TRBV5-1 and TRBJ1-2, reads KAGVTQTPRYLIKTRGQQVTLSCSPISGHRSVSWYQQTPGQGLQFLFEYFSETQRNKGNFPGRFSGRQFSNSRSEMNVSTLELGDSALYLCASSLDRDYGYTFGSGTRLTVV.

The chain joins TRBV5-1 to TRBJ1-1; 9 bases agree with TRBD1. V lost 3 bases to trimming and J lost 5 bases; unmatched junction nucleotides: 5. Germline CDR1 SGHRS, CDR2 YFSETQ. The CDR3 runs 14 residues. In DNA, the CDR3 is TGCGCCAGCAGCTCCGGGACAGGGAGGACTGAAGCTTTCTTT. Protein: CASSSGTGRTEAFF.

The V gene is TRBV4-1, the J gene TRBJ1-3, with 7 bases fitting TRBD1. J gave up 0 bases and V 5 bases, and 4 bases lay outside the gene matches. This CDR3 comprises 15 residues. Germline V lookup: CDR1 MGHRA, CDR2 YSYEKL. Written as DNA, the CDR3 is TGCGCCAGCAGCGTACGACAGGGCTCTGGAAACACCATATATTTT. As protein: CASSVRQGSGNTIYF.

The chain links TRBV7-3 to TRBJ2-3; D is undetermined. Trimming took off 1 base at V and 5 bases at J, with 10 bases between the two ends. Germline loops: CDR1 SGHTA, CDR2 FQGTGA. The CDR3 runs to 14 residues. The CDR3 bases are TGTGCCAGCAGCTTAAACCCCATAGTAGATACGCAGTATTTT. Its translation is CASSLNPIVDTQYF. The whole variable domain, remainder taken from reference TRBV7-3 and TRBJ2-3, is GAGVSQTPSNKVTEKGKYVELRCDPISGHTALYWYRQSLGQGPEFLIYFQGTGAADDSGLPNDRFFAVRPEGSVSTLKIQRTERGDSAVYLCASSLNPIVDTQYFGPGTRLTVL.

The rearrangement uses TRBV11-2 and TRBJ2-1, with TRBD1 matching over 7 bases. The CDR3 runs to 11 residues. The junction had 3 bases not matched to a gene; V was cut back by 4 bases and J by 12 bases. Germline V gene sequence: CDR1 SGHAT, CDR2 FQNNGV. This chain's CDR3 is CASSSTGWQFF. For the CDR3, the DNA is TGTGCCAGCAGCTCGACAGGGTGGCAGTTCTTC. Drawing the rest from reference TRBV11-2 and TRBJ2-1, the complete variable domain is EAGVAQSPRYKIIEKRQSVAFWCNPISGHATLYWYQQILGQGPKLLIQFQNNGVVDDSQLPKDRFSAERLKGVDSTLKIQPAKLEDSAVYLCASSSTGWQFFGPGTRLTVL.

The CDR3 DNA sequence: TGCGCCAGCAGCTTGGGGTCAGGTAACACCGGGGAGCTGTTTTTT. This sequence encodes CASSLGSGNTGELFF. The gene calls are TRBV5-1 and TRBJ2-2; D gene ambiguous. Germline V gene data show CDR1 as SGHRS and CDR2 as YFSETQ. The CDR3 contains 15 residues. V gave up 0 bases and J gave up 2 bases, with 8 bases separating them.

The chain joins TRBV11-2 to TRBJ2-3; 16 bases align to TRBD2. The CDR3 is made up of 19 amino acids. Germline CDR1 is SGHAT and CDR2 is FQNNGV. The J segment lost 5 bases and the V segment lost 5 bases, leaving 13 bases of the junction unmatched. The CDR3 region is CASSAHTSGTSGRGDTQYF. CDR3 DNA: TGTGCCAGCAGCGCTCACACATCCGGGACTAGCGGGAGGGGAGATACGCAGTATTTT.

The rearrangement links TRBV7-2 to TRBJ2-3; 7 bases match TRBD1. Germline V gene lookup returns CDR1 SGHTA and CDR2 FQGNSA. The CDR3 length is 16 residues. V shed 5 bases and J 5 bases; nucleotides not matched to a gene: 13. DNA for the CDR3: TGTGCCAGCAGCCCGCAGGGGCGAGGGGGCCTAGATACGCAGTATTTT. It is translated as CASSPQGRGGLDTQYF.

The chain recombines TRBV10-3 with TRBJ1-1, with TRBD1 matching 8 bases. The V gene's germline CDR1 is ENHRY and CDR2 SYGVKD. This CDR3 region has 15 residues. Trimming took 1 base from V and 4 from J; bases not matched to a gene: 5. CDR3 bases: TGTGCCATCAGTGAGTTTCAGGGGGCTGGCACTGAAGCTTTCTTT. Amino acids: CAISEFQGAGTEAFF.

CDR3 sequence reads: CASSYLSGNTEAFF. The DNA for the CDR3 is TGTGCCAGCAGTTACCTATCGGGTAACACTGAAGCTTTCTTT. The V gene is TRBV6-5, the J gene TRBJ1-1; unclear D gene. Trimming shortened V by 2 bases and J by 2 bases, and 9 bases separated the two germline ends. The CDR3 contains 14 residues. Germline CDR1 MNHEY, CDR2 SVGAGI.